This T cell receptor (beta chain) came from a study of T cells in tumors after PD-1 blockade. Study-level information: Prior checkpoint blockade, systemic immunosuppressant use, or anti-cancer therapy within 4 weeks excluded patients. Treatment was either pembrolizumab 200 mg every 3 weeks or cemiplimab 350 mg every 2 weeks. During anti-PD-1 treatment, some patients continued daily vismodegib 150 mg.

Tumor or blood genomic DNA was sequenced, with inputs of roughly 550 ng to 6,500 ng. The CDR3 is made up of 14 amino acids. V lost 2 bases and J 8 bases, leaving 12 bases between the germline ends. From germline, CDR1 is SEHNR and CDR2 FQNEAQ (reference sequence). Sequenced by immunoSEQ multiplex PCR; TCRdb stores in-frame clones only, minus some. The repertoire holds fewer than 55,000 clones, with 81% as singletons. The sample was PBMCs, taken before anti-PD-1 treatment. This receptor was obtained from a human donor with basal cell carcinoma. This chain links TRBV7-9 with TRBJ1-4; maybe TRBD1 (6 bases). CDR3 coding DNA: TGTGCCAGCAGCTTACATGACAGGTCCGAAAAACTGTTTTTT. Amino acid sequence: CASSLHDRSEKLFF.